The clone carrying this T cell receptor (beta chain) came up once. Its matching antigen is unknown. Per germline, CDR1 MNHNY and CDR2 SVGAGI (reference sequence). The CDR3 has 12 amino acids. Trimming left V 2 bases short and J 8 bases short, with 9 bases between. The data were taken from a study of cytomegalovirus exposure and HLA in healthy donors. Study outcomes and limitations: The authors excluded some V segments, including TRBV6-2 and TRBV6-3, as indistinguishable. In terms of immune exposure information, only CMV serostatus was available. Follow-up analysis found HLA locus-dependent TCR association rates, highest for DRB1 and lowest for HLA-C.

13 Jbeta primers and 60 Vbeta primers were used for the PCR. The table came from immunoSEQ multiplex PCR; TCRdb's copy has only in-frame clones and leaves some out. This sample carries some 170,000 clones, 75% to 85% of them seen once, and the ten largest clones take roughly 4.9%. This clonotype was obtained from a woman aged 18-35 years in good health and CMV-seropositive. The sequenced sample was PBMCs. V is TRBV6-6 and J is TRBJ1-1; TRBD1 might be the D (5 bases). The CDR3 spells CASSYGAEEAFF. The CDR3 DNA reads as TGTGCCAGCAGTTACGGGGCCGAGGAAGCTTTCTTT.